This TCR beta chain was sequenced for a study of cytomegalovirus exposure and HLA in healthy donors. This CDR3 is built from 13 residues. Per the germline V gene, CDR1 is SGHKS and CDR2 is YYEKEE (reference sequence). The V gene lost 2 bases and the J gene lost 9 bases, with 12 bases spanning the gap. Primers included in the PCR were 60 Vbeta and 13 Jbeta primers. Some clones are missing from TCRdb's copy, which holds only in-frame ones; the method was immunoSEQ multiplex PCR. The sample contains about 150,000 clones, 65% to 80% of which appear only once. The J gene is TRBJ2-1, the V gene TRBV5-5, with D maybe TRBD2 (5 bases). Source material: PBMCs. This clonotype was sampled from a woman aged 40-49 years in good health and CMV-seronegative. Here the CDR3 DNA reads TGTGCCAGCAGCTTTAATATGGCGGGTGAGCAGTTCTTC. Translated: CASSFNMAGEQFF.